Following are 14 T cell receptor beta chains from one sample sequenced in a study of PD-L1 blockade in urothelial cancer. The table came from immunoSEQ multiplex PCR; TCRdb's copy has only in-frame clones and leaves some out. In the table there are approximately 83,000 clones, 83% of which are singletons. The time point: peripheral blood 6 weeks after treatment start. Sequenced material: PBMCs, taken around atezolizumab (anti-PD-L1) treatment. The receptors shown here come from a man aged 70-80 years with urothelial cancer.

The chain combines TRBV5-1 with TRBJ1-1; D gene uncertain. The CDR3 length is 13 residues. V was clipped by 4 bases and J by 0 bases, with 7 bases between them. Germline CDR1 and CDR2: SGHRS and YFSETQ. CDR3 sequence: CASSPELNTEAFF. In nucleotides, the CDR3 is TGCGCCAGCAGCCCGGAGTTGAACACTGAAGCTTTCTTT.

The chain carries TRBV7-9 and TRBJ2-3; D remains unclear. This CDR3 region has 16 residues. Germline CDR1 reads SEHNR; CDR2 reads FQNEAQ (reference sequence). The V end was cut by 2 bases, the J end by 0 bases, with 12 bases between. The CDR3 spells CASSLISGFSTDTQYF. The DNA of the CDR3 is TGTGCCAGCAGCTTAATATCAGGCTTTAGCACAGATACGCAGTATTTT.

The CDR3 is CASSYEGGSSYNSPLHF. The CDR3, as DNA: TGTGCCAGCAGCTACGAGGGGGGGAGCTCCTATAATTCACCCCTCCACTTT. This rearrangement joins TRBV11-3 to TRBJ1-6; weak D call: TRBD1 (6 bases). The CDR3 totals 17 residues. Trimming took off 4 bases at V and 0 bases at J, with 13 bases between the two ends. CDR1 is SGHNT, CDR2 YENEEA, per germline.

This clone was counted between two and nine times. The rearrangement joins TRBV27 to TRBJ1-2; weak D call: TRBD1 (5 bases). Trimming cost V 3 bases and J 7 bases, with 12 bases left between them. CDR1 is MNHEY, CDR2 SMNVEV, per germline (reference sequence). The CDR3 has 13 amino acids. DNA for the CDR3: TGTGCCAGCAGTTTGACCAGGGAAGGTGGCTACACCTTC. Encoded protein: CASSLTREGGYTF.

This clone was seen only once. The V call is TRBV4-1, the J call TRBJ1-4; no firm D call. Germline V gene lookup returns CDR1 MGHRA and CDR2 YSYEKL. The CDR3 sequence is 13 residues long. The V gene lost 4 bases and the J gene lost 4 bases, with 7 bases spanning the gap. This CDR3 reads CASSPLRNEKLFF. CDR3 coding DNA: TGCGCCAGCAGCCCACTACGTAATGAAAAACTGTTTTTT.

The CDR3 reads CASSFEGNTEAFF. In DNA form, the CDR3 reads TGTGCCAGCTCCTTTGAGGGCAACACTGAAGCTTTCTTT. The chain has TRBV18 and TRBJ1-1, with D unclear. The CDR3 spans 13 residues. CDR1 and CDR2 from the germline V gene are KGHSH and LQKENI. The ends were cut back, 6 bases at V and 2 bases at J, with 10 bases in the middle. Full variable domain (remainder filled in from reference TRBV18 and TRBJ1-1): NAGVMQNPRHLVRRRGQEARLRCSPMKGHSHVYWYRQLPEEGLKFMVYLQKENIIDESGMPKERFSAEFPKEGPSILRIQQVVRGDSAAYFCASSFEGNTEAFFGQGTRLTVV.

The gene calls are TRBV4-1 and TRBJ2-3, with D possibly being TRBD2 (5 bases). The V gene's germline CDR1 is MGHRA and CDR2 YSYEKL. The CDR3 runs 17 residues. The ends were cut back, 3 bases at V and 0 bases at J, with 16 bases in the middle. The CDR3 region is CASSQFGGSLSTDTQYF. CDR3 nucleotide sequence: TGCGCCAGCAGCCAGTTCGGAGGCTCCCTGAGCACAGATACGCAGTATTTT.

This sequence joins TRBV5-1 and TRBJ2-3; 14 nucleotides match TRBD2. The germline gives CDR1 SGHRS, CDR2 YFSETQ. The length of the CDR3 is 16 residues. The trim removed 4 bases at V and 6 bases at J, leaving 7 bases unmatched. This CDR3 is CASSQQTSGGADTQYF. Here the CDR3 DNA reads TGCGCCAGCAGCCAACAGACTAGCGGGGGGGCGGATACGCAGTATTTT. Looking up the rest from reference TRBV5-1 and TRBJ2-3 gives the full variable domain: KAGVTQTPRYLIKTRGQQVTLSCSPISGHRSVSWYQQTPGQGLQFLFEYFSETQRNKGNFPGRFSGRQFSNSRSEMNVSTLELGDSALYLCASSQQTSGGADTQYFGPGTRLTVL.

Details on this clone: One end of the junction fails to match germline, which may point to a read error. V and J are TRBV7-7 and TRBJ2-5; the D gene is possibly TRBD2 (6 bases). The germline CDR1 and CDR2 sequences are SSHAT and FNYEAQ (reference sequence). The CDR3 length is 15 residues. DNA of the CDR3: TGTGCTAGCAGCTTAGCGGCGGGGCCCTCTGAGACCCAGTACTTC. Its translation is CASSLAAGPSETQYF.

The rearrangement links TRBV10-3 to TRBJ2-1, with TRBD1 matching over 11 bases. The CDR3 is 16 residues long. Germline CDR1 is ENHRY and CDR2 is SYGVKD. V lost 6 bases to trimming and J lost 3 bases; unmatched junction nucleotides: 7. The CDR3 loop reads CAISTLGTGGYNEQFF. CDR3 DNA sequence: TGTGCCATCAGCACTCTCGGGACAGGGGGCTACAATGAGCAGTTCTTC.

This chain links TRBV5-1 with TRBJ2-3; maybe TRBD2 (5 bases). V lost 5 bases to trimming and J lost 2 bases, with 18 bases between them. This CDR3 region has 16 residues. The germline V gene encodes CDR1 SGHRS and CDR2 YFSETQ. CDR3 region: CASSPGLVPNTDTQYF. The CDR3, as DNA: TGCGCCAGCAGTCCTGGACTCGTTCCTAACACAGATACGCAGTATTTT.

The rearrangement links TRBV27 to TRBJ2-3; 10 nucleotides align to TRBD2. J lost 2 bases, V lost 7 bases, and 6 bases had no gene match. The CDR3 length is 15 residues. Looked up from germline, CDR1 is MNHEY and CDR2 is SMNVEV (reference sequence). For the CDR3, the DNA is TGTGCCAGCACCCTAGCGGGGGCCAACACAGATACGCAGTATTTT. It translates to CASTLAGANTDTQYF.

V is TRBV6-5 and J is TRBJ1-2; D is ambiguous. Trimming cost V 8 bases and J 4 bases, with 17 bases left between them. This CDR3 region has 14 residues. Looked up from germline, CDR1 is MNHEY and CDR2 is SVGAGI. CDR3 sequence: CASSTAARIYGYTF. CDR3 bases: TGTGCCAGCTCCACAGCCGCCAGAATCTATGGCTACACCTTC.

Concerning this clone itself: One end of the junction is discordant with germline, which a read error may explain. The V and J genes are TRBV7-9 and TRBJ2-5, with no clear D. There are 13 residues in the CDR3. Germline V gene lookup returns CDR1 SEHNR and CDR2 FQNEAQ (reference sequence). The CDR3 region has the DNA TGTGCCGGCAGCTTAGCTAGACAAGAGACCCAGTACTTC. Translating gives CAGSLARQETQYF.